The 4 T cell receptor beta chains below come from one sample, sequenced in a study of T cell responses to AZD1222 COVID-19 vaccine. TCRdb keeps only in-frame clones here, not all; method: immunoSEQ multiplex PCR. The repertoire has tens of thousands of clones, 70% to 90% of them found once; the top ten carry roughly an eighth. The sequences come from peripheral blood, collected on day 0 of AZD1222 vaccination. Receptors were obtained from an adult in good health.

The chain joins TRBV3-1 (or the pseudogene TRBV3-2) to TRBJ1-2; TRBD1 matches 8 bases. CDR1 is LGHDT and CDR2 is YNNKEL in the germline V gene (reference sequence). CDR3 length equals 15 residues. V lost 0 bases and J lost 6; bases outside the gene matches: 6. The CDR3 reads CASSQDRQGAHGYTF. The CDR3, as DNA: TGTGCCAGCAGCCAAGATAGGCAGGGGGCGCATGGCTACACCTTC.

This sequence joins TRBV1 and TRBJ1-5. TRBV1 corresponds to a pseudogene. This CDR3 spans 18 amino acids. In DNA, the CDR3 is TGCACCAGCAGCCAAGAAGCCGGTTGGGGGAGAAGCAATCAGCCCCAGCATTTT. This codes for CTSSQEAGWGRSNQPQHF.

This clone was recorded a few times. The chain links TRBV4-3 to TRBJ2-7, with D perhaps matching TRBD1 (6 bases). Deletions cut 4 bases from V and 4 bases from J, with 17 bases between. In germline, CDR1 is LGHNA, CDR2 YSLEER. This CDR3 is 15 amino acids long. CDR3 amino acids: CASSRDLQGPYEQYF. CDR3 DNA: TGCGCCAGCAGCCGAGACTTACAGGGACCATACGAGCAGTACTTC.

J is TRBJ2-3 and V is TRBV5-6, with no clear D. The CDR3 spans 15 residues. Trimming took off 0 bases at V and 0 bases at J, with 8 bases between the two ends. Germline CDR1 SGHDT, CDR2 YYEEEE. CDR3 sequence reads: CASSLEKYSTDTQYF. As DNA, the CDR3 is TGTGCCAGCAGCTTGGAGAAGTATAGCACAGATACGCAGTATTTT.